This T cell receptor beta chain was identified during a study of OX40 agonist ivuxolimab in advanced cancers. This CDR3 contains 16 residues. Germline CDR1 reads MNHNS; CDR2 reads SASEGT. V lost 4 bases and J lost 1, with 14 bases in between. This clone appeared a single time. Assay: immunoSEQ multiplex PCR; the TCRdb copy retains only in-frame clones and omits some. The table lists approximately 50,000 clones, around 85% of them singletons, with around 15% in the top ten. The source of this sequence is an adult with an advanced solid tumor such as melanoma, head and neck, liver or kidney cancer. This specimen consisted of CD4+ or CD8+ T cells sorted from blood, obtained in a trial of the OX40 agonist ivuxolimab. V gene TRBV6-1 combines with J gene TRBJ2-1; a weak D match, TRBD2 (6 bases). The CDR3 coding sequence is TGTGCCAGCAGTGGACTTAGCGGAGTATCCTACAATGAGCAGTTCTTC. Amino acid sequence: CASSGLSGVSYNEQFF.